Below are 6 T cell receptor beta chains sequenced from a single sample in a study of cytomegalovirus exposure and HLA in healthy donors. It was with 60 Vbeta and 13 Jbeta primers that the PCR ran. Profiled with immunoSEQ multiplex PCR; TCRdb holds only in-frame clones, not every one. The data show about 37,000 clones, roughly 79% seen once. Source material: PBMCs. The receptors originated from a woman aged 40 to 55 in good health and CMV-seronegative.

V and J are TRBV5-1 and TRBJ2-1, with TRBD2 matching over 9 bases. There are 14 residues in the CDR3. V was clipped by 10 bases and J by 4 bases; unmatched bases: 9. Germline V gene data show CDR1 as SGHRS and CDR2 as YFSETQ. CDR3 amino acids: CAHSAGGSYNEQFF. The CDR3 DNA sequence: TGCGCCCACTCCGCGGGGGGGAGTTACAATGAGCAGTTCTTC.

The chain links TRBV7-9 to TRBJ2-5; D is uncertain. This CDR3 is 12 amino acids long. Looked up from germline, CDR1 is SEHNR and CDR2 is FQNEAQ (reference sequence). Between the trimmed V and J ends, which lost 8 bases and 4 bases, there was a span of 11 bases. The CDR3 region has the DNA TGTGCCAGCTGTAACTCCGGAGAGACCCAGTACTTC. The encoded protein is CASCNSGETQYF.

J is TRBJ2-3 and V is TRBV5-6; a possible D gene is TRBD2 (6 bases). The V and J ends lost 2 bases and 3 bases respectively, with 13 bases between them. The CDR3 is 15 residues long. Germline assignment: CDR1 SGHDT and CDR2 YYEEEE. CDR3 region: CASSFGTPKTDTQYF. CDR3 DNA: TGTGCCAGCAGCTTCGGGACTCCGAAGACAGATACGCAGTATTTT.

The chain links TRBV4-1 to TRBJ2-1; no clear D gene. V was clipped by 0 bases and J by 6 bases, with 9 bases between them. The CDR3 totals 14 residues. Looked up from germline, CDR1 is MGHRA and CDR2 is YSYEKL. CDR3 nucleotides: TGCGCCAGCAGCCAAGACTCGGTTCTCAATGAGCAGTTCTTC. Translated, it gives CASSQDSVLNEQFF.

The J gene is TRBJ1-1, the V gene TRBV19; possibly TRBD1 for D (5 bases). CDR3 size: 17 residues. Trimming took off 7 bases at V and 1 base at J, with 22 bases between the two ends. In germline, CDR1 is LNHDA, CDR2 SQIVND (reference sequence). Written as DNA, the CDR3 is TGTGCCAGTACCCAGCGGGGATCCGGGACCGAGAACACTGAAGCTTTCTTT. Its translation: CASTQRGSGTENTEAFF.

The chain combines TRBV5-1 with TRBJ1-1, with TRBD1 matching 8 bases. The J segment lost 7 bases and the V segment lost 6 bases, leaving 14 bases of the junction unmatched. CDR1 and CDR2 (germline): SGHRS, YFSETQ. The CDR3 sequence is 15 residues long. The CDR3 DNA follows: TGCGCCAGCACCCCGCAGGGGGCCTCCAGGGGTGAAGCTTTCTTT. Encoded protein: CASTPQGASRGEAFF.